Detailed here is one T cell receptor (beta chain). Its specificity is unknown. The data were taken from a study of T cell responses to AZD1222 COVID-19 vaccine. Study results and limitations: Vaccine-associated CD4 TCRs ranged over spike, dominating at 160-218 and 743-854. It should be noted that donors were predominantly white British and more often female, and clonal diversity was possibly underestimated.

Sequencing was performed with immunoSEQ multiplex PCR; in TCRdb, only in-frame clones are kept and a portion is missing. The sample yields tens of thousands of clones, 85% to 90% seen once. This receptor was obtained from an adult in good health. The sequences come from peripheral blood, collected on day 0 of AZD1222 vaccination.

CDR3: CATSDTQGGRSTDTQYF. CDR3 nucleotide sequence: TGTGCCACCAGTGATACCCAAGGAGGAAGGAGCACAGATACGCAGTATTTT. J is TRBJ2-3 and V is TRBV24-1; weak D call: TRBD2 (5 bases). Germline V gene lookup returns CDR1 KGHDR and CDR2 SFDVKD. V was shortened by 3 bases and J by 0 bases, with 15 bases between the two germline ends. There are 17 residues in the CDR3.